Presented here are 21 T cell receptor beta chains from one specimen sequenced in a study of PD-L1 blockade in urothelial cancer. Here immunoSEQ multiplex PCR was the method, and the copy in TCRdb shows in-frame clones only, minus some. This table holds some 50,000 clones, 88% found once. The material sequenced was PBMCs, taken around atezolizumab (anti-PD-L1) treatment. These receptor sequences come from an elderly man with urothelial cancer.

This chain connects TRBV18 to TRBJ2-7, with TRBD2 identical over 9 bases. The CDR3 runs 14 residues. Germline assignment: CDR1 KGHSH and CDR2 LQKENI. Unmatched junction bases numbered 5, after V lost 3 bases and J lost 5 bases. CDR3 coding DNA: TGTGCCAGCTCACCCGGGACTAGCCCCGACGAGCAGTACTTC. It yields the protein CASSPGTSPDEQYF.

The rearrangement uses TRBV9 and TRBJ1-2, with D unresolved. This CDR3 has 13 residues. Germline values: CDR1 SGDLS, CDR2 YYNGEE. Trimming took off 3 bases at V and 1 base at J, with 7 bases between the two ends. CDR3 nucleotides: TGTGCCAGCAGCGCATACAATAACTATGGCTACACCTTC. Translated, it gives CASSAYNNYGYTF. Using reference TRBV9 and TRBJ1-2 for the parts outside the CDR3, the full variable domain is DSGVTQTPKHLITATGQRVTLRCSPRSGDLSVYWYQQSLDQGLQFLIQYYNGEERAKGNILERFSAQQFPDLHSELNLSSLELGDSALYFCASSAYNNYGYTFGSGTRLTVV.

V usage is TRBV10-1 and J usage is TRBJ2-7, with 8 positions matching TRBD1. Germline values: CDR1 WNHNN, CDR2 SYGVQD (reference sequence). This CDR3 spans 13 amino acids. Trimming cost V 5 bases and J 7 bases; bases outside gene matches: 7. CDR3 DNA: TGCGCCAGCAGTTCAGGACAGGGTGGGGAGCAGTACTTC. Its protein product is CASSSGQGGEQYF.

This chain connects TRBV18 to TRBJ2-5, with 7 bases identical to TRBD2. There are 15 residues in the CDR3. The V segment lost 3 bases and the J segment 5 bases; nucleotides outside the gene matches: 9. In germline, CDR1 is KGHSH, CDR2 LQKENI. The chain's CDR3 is CASSPVGGPSETQYF. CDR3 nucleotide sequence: TGTGCCAGCTCACCTGTGGGAGGGCCCTCGGAGACCCAGTACTTC.

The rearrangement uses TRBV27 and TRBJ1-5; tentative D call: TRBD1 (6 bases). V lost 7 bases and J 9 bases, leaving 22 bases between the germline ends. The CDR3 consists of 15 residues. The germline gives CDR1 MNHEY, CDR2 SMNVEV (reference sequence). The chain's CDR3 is CASKKSDSQTSPQHF. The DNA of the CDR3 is TGTGCCAGCAAAAAATCGGACAGCCAGACTTCGCCCCAGCATTTT.

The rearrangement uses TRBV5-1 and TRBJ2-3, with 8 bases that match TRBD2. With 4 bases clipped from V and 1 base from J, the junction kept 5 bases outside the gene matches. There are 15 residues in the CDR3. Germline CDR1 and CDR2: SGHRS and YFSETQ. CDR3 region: CASSPLLAGTDTQYF. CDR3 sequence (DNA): TGCGCCAGCAGCCCGTTACTAGCGGGCACAGATACGCAGTATTTT.

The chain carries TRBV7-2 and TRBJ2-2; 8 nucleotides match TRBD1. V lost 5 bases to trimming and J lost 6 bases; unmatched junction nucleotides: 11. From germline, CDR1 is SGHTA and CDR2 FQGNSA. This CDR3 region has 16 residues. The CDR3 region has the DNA TGTGCCAGCAGCCCACGGGACAGGACGCTCGCCGGGGAGCTGTTTTTT. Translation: CASSPRDRTLAGELFF.

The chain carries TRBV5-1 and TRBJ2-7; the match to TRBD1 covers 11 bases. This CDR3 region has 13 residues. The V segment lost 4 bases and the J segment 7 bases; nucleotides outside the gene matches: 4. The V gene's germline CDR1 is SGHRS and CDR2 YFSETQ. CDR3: CASSPDRGREQYF. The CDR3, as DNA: TGCGCCAGCAGCCCGGACAGGGGGCGAGAGCAGTACTTC. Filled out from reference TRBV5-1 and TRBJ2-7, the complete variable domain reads KAGVTQTPRYLIKTRGQQVTLSCSPISGHRSVSWYQQTPGQGLQFLFEYFSETQRNKGNFPGRFSGRQFSNSRSEMNVSTLELGDSALYLCASSPDRGREQYFGPGTRLTVT.

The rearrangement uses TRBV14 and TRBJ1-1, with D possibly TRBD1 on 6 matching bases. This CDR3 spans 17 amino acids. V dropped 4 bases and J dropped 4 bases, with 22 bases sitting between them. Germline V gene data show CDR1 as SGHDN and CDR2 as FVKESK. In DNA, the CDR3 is TGTGCCAGCAGCCTTCTCGCGACAGGCCCCTTAGGCACTGAAGCTTTCTTT. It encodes CASSLLATGPLGTEAFF.

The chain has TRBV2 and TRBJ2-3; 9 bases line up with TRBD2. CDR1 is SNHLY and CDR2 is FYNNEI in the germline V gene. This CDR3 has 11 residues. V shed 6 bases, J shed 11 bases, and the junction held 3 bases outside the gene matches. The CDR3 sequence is CASSGLAMQYF. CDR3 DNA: TGTGCCAGCAGCGGACTAGCGATGCAGTATTTT. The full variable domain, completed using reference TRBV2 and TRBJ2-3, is EPEVTQTPSHQVTQMGQEVILRCVPISNHLYFYWYRQILGQKVEFLVSFYNNEISEKSEIFDDQFSVERPDGSNFTLKIRSTKLEDSAMYFCASSGLAMQYFGPGTRLTVL.

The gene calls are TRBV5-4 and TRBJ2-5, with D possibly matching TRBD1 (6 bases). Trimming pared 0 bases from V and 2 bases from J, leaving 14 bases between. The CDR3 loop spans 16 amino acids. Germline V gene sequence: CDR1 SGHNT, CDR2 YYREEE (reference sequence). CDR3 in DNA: TGTGCCAGCAGCTTGGGGCAGGGGTTACGTCAAGAGACCCAGTACTTC. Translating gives CASSLGQGLRQETQYF.

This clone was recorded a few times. This CDR3 reads CSVRIPGGQETQYF. The CDR3 coding sequence is TGCAGCGTTCGGATACCAGGGGGGCAAGAGACCCAGTACTTC. The chain has TRBV29-1 and TRBJ2-5; tentative D call: TRBD1 (7 bases). The germline V and J ends were trimmed by 5 bases and 2 bases, with 15 bases remaining between them. The CDR3 length is 14 residues. Germline CDR1 reads SQVTM; CDR2 reads ANQGSEA.

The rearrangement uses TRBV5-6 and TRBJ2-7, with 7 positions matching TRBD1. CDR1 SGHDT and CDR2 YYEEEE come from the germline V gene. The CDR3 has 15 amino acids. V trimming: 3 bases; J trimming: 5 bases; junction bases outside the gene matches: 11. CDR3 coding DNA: TGTGCCAGCAGCTCTACTACAGGGGCCATCAACGAGCAGTACTTC. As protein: CASSSTTGAINEQYF.

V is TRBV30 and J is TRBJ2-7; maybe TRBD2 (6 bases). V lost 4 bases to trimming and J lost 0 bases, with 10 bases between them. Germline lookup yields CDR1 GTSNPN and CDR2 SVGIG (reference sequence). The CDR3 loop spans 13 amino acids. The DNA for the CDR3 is TGTGCCTGGAATGACGGGAGCTCCTACGAGCAGTACTTC. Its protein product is CAWNDGSSYEQYF.

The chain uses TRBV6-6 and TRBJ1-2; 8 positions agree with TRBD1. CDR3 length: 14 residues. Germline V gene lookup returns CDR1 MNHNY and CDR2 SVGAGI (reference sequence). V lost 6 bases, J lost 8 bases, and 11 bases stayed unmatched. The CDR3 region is CASRPDREGWGYTF. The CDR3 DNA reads TGTGCCAGCAGACCGGACAGGGAGGGTTGGGGCTACACCTTC.

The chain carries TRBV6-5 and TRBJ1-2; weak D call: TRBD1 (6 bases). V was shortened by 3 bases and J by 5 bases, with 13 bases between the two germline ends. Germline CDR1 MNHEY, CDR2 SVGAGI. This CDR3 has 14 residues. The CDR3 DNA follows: TGTGCCAGCAGTTATGAAAGGGGGTCTTATGGCTACACCTTC. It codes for CASSYERGSYGYTF.

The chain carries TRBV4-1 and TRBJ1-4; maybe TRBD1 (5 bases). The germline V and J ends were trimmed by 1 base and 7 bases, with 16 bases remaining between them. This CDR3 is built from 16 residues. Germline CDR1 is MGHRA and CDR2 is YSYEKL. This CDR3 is CASSQGILQDREKLFF. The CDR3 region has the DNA TGCGCCAGCAGCCAAGGTATCCTACAGGACCGTGAAAAACTGTTTTTT.

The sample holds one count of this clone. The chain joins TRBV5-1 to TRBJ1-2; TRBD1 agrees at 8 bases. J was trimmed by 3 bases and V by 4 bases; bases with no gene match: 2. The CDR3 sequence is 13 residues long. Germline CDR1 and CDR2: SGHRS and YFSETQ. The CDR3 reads CASSETGDYGYTF. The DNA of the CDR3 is TGCGCCAGCAGCGAGACAGGGGACTATGGCTACACCTTC. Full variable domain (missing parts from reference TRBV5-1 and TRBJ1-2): KAGVTQTPRYLIKTRGQQVTLSCSPISGHRSVSWYQQTPGQGLQFLFEYFSETQRNKGNFPGRFSGRQFSNSRSEMNVSTLELGDSALYLCASSETGDYGYTFGSGTRLTVV.

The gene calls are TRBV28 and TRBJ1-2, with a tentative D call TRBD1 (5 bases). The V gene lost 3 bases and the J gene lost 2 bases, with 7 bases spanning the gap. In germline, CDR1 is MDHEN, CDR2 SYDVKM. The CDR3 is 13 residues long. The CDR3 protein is CASSFGGNYGYTF. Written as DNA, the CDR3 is TGTGCCAGCAGTTTCGGGGGAAACTATGGCTACACCTTC.

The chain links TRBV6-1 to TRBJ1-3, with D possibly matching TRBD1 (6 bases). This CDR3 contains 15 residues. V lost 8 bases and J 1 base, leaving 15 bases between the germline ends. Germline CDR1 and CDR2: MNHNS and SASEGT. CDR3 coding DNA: TGTGCCAGCGGAACAGGGAGGGCGTCTGGAAACACCATATATTTT. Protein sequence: CASGTGRASGNTIYF.

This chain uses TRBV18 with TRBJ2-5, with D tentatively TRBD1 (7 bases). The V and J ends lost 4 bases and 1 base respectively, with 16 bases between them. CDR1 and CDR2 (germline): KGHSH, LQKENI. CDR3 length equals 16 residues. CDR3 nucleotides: TGTGCCAGCTCACTAGACAGGCGGGACAGCCAAGAGACCCAGTACTTC. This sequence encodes CASSLDRRDSQETQYF.